This T cell receptor (beta chain) was sequenced in a study of control samples from healthy donors and cancer patients. Trimming cost V 8 bases and J 1 base, with 14 bases left between them. The CDR3 totals 15 residues. Germline loops: CDR1 MDHEN, CDR2 SYDVKM. Sequencing used immunoSEQ multiplex PCR; TCRdb keeps in-frame clones, though not all of them. The sample holds roughly 32,000 clones; about 86% are singletons and the top ten take roughly 1.6%. The specimen was PBMCs. The sequence came from a woman in her forties with lung cancer. The V call is TRBV28, the J call TRBJ1-4; weak D call: TRBD1 (6 bases). CDR3 coding DNA: TGTGCCAGCTGGGGCAGGGGTTTAACTAATGAAAAACTGTTTTTT. Protein product: CASWGRGLTNEKLFF.